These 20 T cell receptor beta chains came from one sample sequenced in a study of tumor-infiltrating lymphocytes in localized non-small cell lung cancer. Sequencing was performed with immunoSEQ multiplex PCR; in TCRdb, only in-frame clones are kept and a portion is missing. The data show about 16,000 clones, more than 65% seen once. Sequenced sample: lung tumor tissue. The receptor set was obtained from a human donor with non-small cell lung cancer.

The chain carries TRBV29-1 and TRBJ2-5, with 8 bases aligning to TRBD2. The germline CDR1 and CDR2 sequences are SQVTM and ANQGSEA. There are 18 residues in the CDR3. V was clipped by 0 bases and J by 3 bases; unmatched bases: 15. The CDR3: CSVEEVWKAGEREETQYF. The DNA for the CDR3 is TGCAGCGTTGAAGAGGTCTGGAAAGCGGGAGAGCGGGAAGAGACCCAGTACTTC.

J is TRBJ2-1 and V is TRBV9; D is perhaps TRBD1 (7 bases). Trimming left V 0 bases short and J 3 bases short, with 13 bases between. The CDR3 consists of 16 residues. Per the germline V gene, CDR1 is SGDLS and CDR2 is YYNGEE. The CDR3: CASSVAGQGGYNEQFF. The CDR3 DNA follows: TGTGCCAGCAGCGTAGCTGGTCAGGGGGGCTACAATGAGCAGTTCTTC.

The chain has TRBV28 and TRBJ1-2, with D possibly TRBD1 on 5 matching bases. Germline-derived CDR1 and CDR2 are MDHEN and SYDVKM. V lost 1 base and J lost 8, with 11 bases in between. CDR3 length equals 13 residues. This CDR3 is CASSLSRWGGYTF. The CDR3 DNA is TGTGCCAGCAGTTTATCCCGATGGGGGGGCTACACCTTC.

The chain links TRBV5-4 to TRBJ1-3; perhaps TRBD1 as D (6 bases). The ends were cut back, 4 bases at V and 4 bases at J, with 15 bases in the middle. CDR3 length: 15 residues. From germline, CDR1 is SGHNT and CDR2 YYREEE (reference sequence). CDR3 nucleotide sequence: TGTGCCAGCAGCCAACCCCAGGGGACGGGAAACACCATATATTTT. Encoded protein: CASSQPQGTGNTIYF. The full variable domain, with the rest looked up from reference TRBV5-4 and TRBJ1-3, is ETGVTQSPTHLIKTRGQQVTLRCSSQSGHNTVSWYQQALGQGPQFIFQYYREEENGRGNFPPRFSGLQFPNYSSELNVNALELDDSALYLCASSQPQGTGNTIYFGEGSWLTVV.

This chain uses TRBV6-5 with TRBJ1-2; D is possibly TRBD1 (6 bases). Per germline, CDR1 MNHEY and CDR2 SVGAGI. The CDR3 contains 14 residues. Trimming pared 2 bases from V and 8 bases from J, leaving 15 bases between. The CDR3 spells CASSYGPGAWGYTF. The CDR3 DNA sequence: TGTGCCAGCAGTTACGGACCGGGGGCTTGGGGCTACACCTTC.

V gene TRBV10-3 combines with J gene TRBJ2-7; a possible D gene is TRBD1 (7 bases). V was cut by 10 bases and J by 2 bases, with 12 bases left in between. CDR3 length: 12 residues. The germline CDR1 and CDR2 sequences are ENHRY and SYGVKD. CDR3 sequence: CATQGGTYEQYF. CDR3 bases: TGTGCCACCCAGGGGGGTACCTACGAGCAGTACTTC.

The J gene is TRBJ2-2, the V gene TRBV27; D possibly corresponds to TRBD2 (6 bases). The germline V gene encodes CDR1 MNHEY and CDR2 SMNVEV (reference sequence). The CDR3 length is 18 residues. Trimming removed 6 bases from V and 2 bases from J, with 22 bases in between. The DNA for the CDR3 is TGTGCCAGCAGATTCTTCCCGGGACTTCTTAATAACACCGGGGAGCTGTTTTTT. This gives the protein CASRFFPGLLNNTGELFF.

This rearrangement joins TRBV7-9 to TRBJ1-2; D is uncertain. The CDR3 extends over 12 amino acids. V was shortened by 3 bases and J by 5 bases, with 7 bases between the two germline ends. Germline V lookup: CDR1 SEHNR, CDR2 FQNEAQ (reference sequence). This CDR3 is CASSLAEYGYTF. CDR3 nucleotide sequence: TGTGCCAGCAGCTTGGCTGAGTATGGCTACACCTTC.

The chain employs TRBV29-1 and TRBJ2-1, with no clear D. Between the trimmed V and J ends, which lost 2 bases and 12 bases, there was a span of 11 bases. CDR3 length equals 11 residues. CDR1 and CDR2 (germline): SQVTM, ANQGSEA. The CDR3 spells CSVETDRRQFF. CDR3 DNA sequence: TGCAGCGTTGAAACGGACCGCAGGCAGTTCTTC.

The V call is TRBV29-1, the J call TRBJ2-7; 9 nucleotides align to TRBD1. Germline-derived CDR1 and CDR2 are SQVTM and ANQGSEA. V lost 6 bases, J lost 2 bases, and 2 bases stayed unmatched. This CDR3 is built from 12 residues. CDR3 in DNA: TGCAGCGTCGGGACAGGGACCTACGAGCAGTACTTC. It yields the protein CSVGTGTYEQYF.

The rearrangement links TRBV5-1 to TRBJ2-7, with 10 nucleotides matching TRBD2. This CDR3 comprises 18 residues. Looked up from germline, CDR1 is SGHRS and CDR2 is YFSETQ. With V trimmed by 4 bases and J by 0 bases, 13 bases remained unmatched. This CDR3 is CASSPSGGSGGISYEQYF. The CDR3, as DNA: TGCGCCAGCAGCCCCTCCGGGGGTAGCGGGGGGATCTCCTACGAGCAGTACTTC.

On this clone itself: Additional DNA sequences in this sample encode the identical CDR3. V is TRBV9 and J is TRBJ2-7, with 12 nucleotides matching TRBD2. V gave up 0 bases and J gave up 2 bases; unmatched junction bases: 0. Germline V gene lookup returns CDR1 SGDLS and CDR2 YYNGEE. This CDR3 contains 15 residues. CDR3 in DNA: TGTGCCAGCAGCGTAGGACTAGCGGGAGCCTACGAGCAGTACTTC. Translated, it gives CASSVGLAGAYEQYF.

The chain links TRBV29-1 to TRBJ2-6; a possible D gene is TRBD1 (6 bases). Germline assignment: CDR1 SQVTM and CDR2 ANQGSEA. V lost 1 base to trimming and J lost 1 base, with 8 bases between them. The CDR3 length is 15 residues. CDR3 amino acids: CSVEVGTSGANVLTF. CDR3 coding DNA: TGCAGCGTTGAAGTCGGGACATCTGGGGCCAACGTCCTGACTTTC.

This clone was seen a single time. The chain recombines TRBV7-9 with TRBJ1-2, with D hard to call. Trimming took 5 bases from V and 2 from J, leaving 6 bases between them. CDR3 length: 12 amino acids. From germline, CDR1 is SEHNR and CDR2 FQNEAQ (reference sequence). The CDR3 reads CASSQANYGYTF. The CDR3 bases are TGTGCCAGCAGCCAAGCAAACTATGGCTACACCTTC.

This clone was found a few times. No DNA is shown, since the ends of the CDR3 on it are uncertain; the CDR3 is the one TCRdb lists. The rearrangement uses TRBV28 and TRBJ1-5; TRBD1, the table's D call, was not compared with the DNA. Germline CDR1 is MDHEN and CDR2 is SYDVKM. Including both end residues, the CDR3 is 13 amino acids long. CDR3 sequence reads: CASSPRDILRQHF.

The CDR3 nucleotides are TGTGCCAGCAGTGGGGTCAATGAGCAGTTCTTC. Amino acid sequence: CASSGVNEQFF. The V call is TRBV6-1, the J call TRBJ2-1; D remains unclear. Germline-derived CDR1 and CDR2 are MNHNS and SASEGT. The V end was cut by 4 bases, the J end by 6 bases, with 4 bases between. This CDR3 has 11 residues.

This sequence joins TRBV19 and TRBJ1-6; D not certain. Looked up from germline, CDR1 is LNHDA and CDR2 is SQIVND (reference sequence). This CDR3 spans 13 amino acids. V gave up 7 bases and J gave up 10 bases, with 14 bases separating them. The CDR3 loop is CASNVPPGSPLHF. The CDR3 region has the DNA TGTGCCAGTAACGTCCCCCCGGGGTCACCCCTCCACTTT.

In DNA form, the CDR3 reads TGCGCCAGCAGCCTCTCAGATTGGACACTTATTACTCTGAATGAGCAGTTCTTC. This translates into CASSLSDWTLITLNEQFF. The chain is built from TRBV4-3 and TRBJ2-1, with D possibly being TRBD1 (5 bases). The CDR3 has 18 residues. V dropped 4 bases and J dropped 7 bases, with 26 bases sitting between them. Germline assignment: CDR1 LGHNA and CDR2 YSLEER.

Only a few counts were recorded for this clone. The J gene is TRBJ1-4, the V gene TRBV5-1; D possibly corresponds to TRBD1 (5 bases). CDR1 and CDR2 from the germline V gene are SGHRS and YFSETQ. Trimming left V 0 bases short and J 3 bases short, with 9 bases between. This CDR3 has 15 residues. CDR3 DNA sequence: TGCGCCAGCAGCTTGGGGGACGGAGCTAATGAAAAACTGTTTTTT. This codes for CASSLGDGANEKLFF.

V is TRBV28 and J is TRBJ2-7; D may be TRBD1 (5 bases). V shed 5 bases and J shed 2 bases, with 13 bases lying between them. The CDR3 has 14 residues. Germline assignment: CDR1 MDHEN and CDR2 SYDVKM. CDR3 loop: CASSDSGSPYEQYF. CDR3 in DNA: TGTGCCAGCAGTGACTCAGGGTCCCCCTACGAGCAGTACTTC.